This TCR beta chain comes out of a study of blood T cell repertoires in COVID-19. Turning to the study itself: Samples taken during acute and convalescent COVID-19 were collected in the United States, Italy and Spain.

The CDR3 is made up of 14 amino acids. The J segment lost 6 bases and the V segment lost 7 bases, leaving 13 bases of the junction unmatched. Looked up from germline, CDR1 is SQVTM and CDR2 is ANQGSEA. Sequenced by immunoSEQ multiplex PCR; TCRdb stores in-frame clones only, minus some. In the table there are roughly 480,000 clones, about 91% of which are singletons. In Seattle, patients joined the study during active infection and were tracked longitudinally. The clonotype comes from a man aged 18 to 30 with COVID-19, enrolled during active disease. The chain recombines TRBV29-1 with TRBJ1-1; the match to TRBD1 covers 8 bases. The source material was peripheral blood. The CDR3 DNA reads as TGCAGCGCTGGGGGTCGACAGGGGATCCCTGAAGCTTTCTTT. Its translation: CSAGGRQGIPEAFF.